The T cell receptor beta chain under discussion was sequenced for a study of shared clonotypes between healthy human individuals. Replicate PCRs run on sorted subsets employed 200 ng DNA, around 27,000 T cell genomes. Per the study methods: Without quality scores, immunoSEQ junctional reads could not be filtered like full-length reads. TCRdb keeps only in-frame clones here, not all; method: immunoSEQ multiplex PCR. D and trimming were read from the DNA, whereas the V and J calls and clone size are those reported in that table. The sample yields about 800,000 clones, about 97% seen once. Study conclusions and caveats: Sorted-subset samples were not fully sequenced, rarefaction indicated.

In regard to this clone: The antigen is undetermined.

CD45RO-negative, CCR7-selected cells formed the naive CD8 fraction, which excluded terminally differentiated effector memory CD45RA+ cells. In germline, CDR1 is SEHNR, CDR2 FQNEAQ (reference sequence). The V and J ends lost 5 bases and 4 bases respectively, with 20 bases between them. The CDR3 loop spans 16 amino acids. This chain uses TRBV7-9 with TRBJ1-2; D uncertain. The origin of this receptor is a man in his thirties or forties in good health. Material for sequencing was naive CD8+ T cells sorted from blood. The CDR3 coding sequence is TGTGCCAGCAGCGGGAGACCTGAGGGAGCTTTCTATGGCTACACCTTC. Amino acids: CASSGRPEGAFYGYTF. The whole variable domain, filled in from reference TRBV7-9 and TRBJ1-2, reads DTGVSQNPRHKITKRGQNVTFRCDPISEHNRLYWYRQTLGQGPEFLTYFQNEAQLEKSRLLSDRFSAERPKGSFSTLEIQRTEQGDSAMYLCASSGRPEGAFYGYTFGSGTRLTVV.